The present TCR beta chain was sequenced within a study of T cell changes during pregnancy in multiple sclerosis. Only in-frame clones appear in the TCRdb table, and some are missing; sequencing was by immunoSEQ multiplex PCR. The sample holds about 50,000 clones, around nine tenths seen once. With 2 bases removed from V and 7 bases from J, the gap between germline ends came to 8 bases. The length of the CDR3 is 13 residues. CDR1 is MNHEY, CDR2 SMNVEV, per germline (reference sequence). The sequencing used CD4+ T cells from peripheral blood mononuclear cells, collected in the second trimester of pregnancy. The clonotype was recovered from a female donor with multiple sclerosis, enrolled in a pregnancy study. This chain uses TRBV27 with TRBJ2-2, with D possibly being TRBD2 (5 bases). The CDR3 region has the DNA TGTGCCAGCAGTTTACTAGCAGGCGGGGAGCTGTTTTTT. The encoded protein is CASSLLAGGELFF.